This is a list of T cell receptor beta chains from one sample in a study of blood T cell repertoires in COVID-19. The assay was immunoSEQ multiplex PCR, and TCRdb's table has in-frame clones only and misses some. The repertoire includes about 150,000 clones, roughly 80% of them detected once, and 25% to 35% sits in the top ten. The specimen sequenced was peripheral blood. These receptors were taken from a woman aged 60-75 years with acute or convalescent COVID-19. The CDR3 runs from the conserved cysteine through the conserved F or W. The D gene is left open where the match is weak. Not all rows give a size; the values are once, few, many and, for expanded clones, a class.

j_gene: TRBJ1-1; abundance: once; d_gene: TRBD1; v_gene: TRBV6-6; CDR3nt: TGTGCCAGCAGTCCGACCGGGACAGGGGTCTCCAAGTCGAACAGTGAAGCTTTCTTT; CDR3aa: CASSPTGTGVSKSNSEAFF
j_gene: TRBJ1-1; abundance: .; d_gene: .; v_gene: TRBV7-9; CDR3nt: TGTGCCAGCAGCTTAGAAGACAGTATGAACACTGAAGCTTTCTTT; CDR3aa: CASSLEDSMNTEAFF
j_gene: TRBJ1-6; abundance: .; d_gene: TRBD1; v_gene: TRBV6-5; CDR3nt: TGTGCCAGCAGTTATTCACAGGGGTGGAATTCACCCCTCCACTTT; CDR3aa: CASSYSQGWNSPLHF
j_gene: TRBJ2-5; abundance: .; d_gene: TRBD2; v_gene: TRBV6-2/TRBV6-3; CDR3nt: TGTGCCAGCAGTCCCGGGGGGGCCAGGGAGACCCAGTACTTC; CDR3aa: CASSPGGARETQYF
j_gene: TRBJ2-7; abundance: .; d_gene: TRBD2; v_gene: TRBV6-6; CDR3nt: TGTGCCAGCAGTTATCCCTCTAGCGGGAACTACGAGCAGTACTTC; CDR3aa: CASSYPSSGNYEQYF
j_gene: TRBJ1-3; abundance: .; d_gene: TRBD1; v_gene: TRBV9; CDR3nt: TGTGCCAGCAGCGTAGCTGGGACAGGGGTAGGAGGAAACACCATATATTTT; CDR3aa: CASSVAGTGVGGNTIYF
j_gene: TRBJ1-2; abundance: .; d_gene: TRBD1; v_gene: TRBV7-3; CDR3nt: TGTGCCAGCAGCTACGGACAGGGCGCCTATGGCTACACCTTC; CDR3aa: CASSYGQGAYGYTF
j_gene: TRBJ2-6; abundance: .; d_gene: TRBD1; v_gene: TRBV10-3; CDR3nt: TGTGCCATCAGTGAGTTCGGGACAGGGGGCTCTGGGGCCAACGTCCTGACTTTC; CDR3aa: CAISEFGTGGSGANVLTF
j_gene: TRBJ2-2; abundance: .; d_gene: .; v_gene: TRBV5-1; CDR3nt: TGCGCCAGCAGCTTGGCTTCCGCCCCTAGCACCGGGGAGCTGTTTTTT; CDR3aa: CASSLASAPSTGELFF
j_gene: TRBJ1-2; abundance: few; d_gene: .; v_gene: TRBV19; CDR3nt: TGTGCCAGTACCGCGGGGGTGTCCTATGGCTACACCTTC; CDR3aa: CASTAGVSYGYTF
j_gene: TRBJ1-3; abundance: .; d_gene: .; v_gene: TRBV14; CDR3nt: TGTGCCAGCAGACACAGGGACTATGGAAACACCATATATTTT; CDR3aa: CASRHRDYGNTIYF
j_gene: TRBJ2-3; abundance: .; d_gene: TRBD2; v_gene: TRBV18; CDR3nt: TGTGCCAGCTCACTGGGGACTAGCCCGTCAGATACGCAGTATTTT; CDR3aa: CASSLGTSPSDTQYF
j_gene: TRBJ1-2; abundance: .; d_gene: TRBD1; v_gene: TRBV27; CDR3nt: TGTGCCAGCAGTTCTGGACAGGCTTTGGGCTACACCTTC; CDR3aa: CASSSGQALGYTF
j_gene: TRBJ1-1; abundance: once; d_gene: .; v_gene: TRBV27; CDR3nt: TGTGCCAGCAGTATTGGGAGGGGCACTGAAGCTTTCTTT; CDR3aa: CASSIGRGTEAFF
j_gene: TRBJ2-3; abundance: .; d_gene: TRBD2; v_gene: TRBV24-1; CDR3nt: TGTGCCACCAGTGATACAGCGGGGGTTGGCGGTACGCAGTATTTT; CDR3aa: CATSDTAGVGGTQYF
j_gene: TRBJ2-1; abundance: .; d_gene: .; v_gene: TRBV11-3; CDR3nt: TGTGCCAGCAGCTTAGCCGAGGGAGTTTACAATGAGCAGTTCTTC; CDR3aa: CASSLAEGVYNEQFF
j_gene: TRBJ1-1; abundance: .; d_gene: .; v_gene: TRBV11-3; CDR3nt: TGTGCCAGCAGCTTAGGAGTGAACACTGAAGCTTTCTTT; CDR3aa: CASSLGVNTEAFF
j_gene: TRBJ1-1; abundance: .; d_gene: TRBD1; v_gene: TRBV3-1/TRBV3-2; CDR3nt: TGTGCCAGCAGCCGAAGGGGGCCAGAGAACACTGAAGCTTTCTTT; CDR3aa: CASSRRGPENTEAFF
j_gene: TRBJ2-1; abundance: .; d_gene: TRBD2; v_gene: TRBV27; CDR3nt: TGTGCCAGCAGTGGACTAGCGGGGGCAAATCGTGATGAGCAGTTCTTC; CDR3aa: CASSGLAGANRDEQFF
j_gene: TRBJ2-5; abundance: .; d_gene: TRBD2; v_gene: TRBV7-6; CDR3nt: TGTGCCAGCAGACCGAAACCGACTAGCGGGGGGTCTGGGGTAGAGACCCAGTACTTC; CDR3aa: CASRPKPTSGGSGVETQYF
j_gene: TRBJ1-1; abundance: .; d_gene: TRBD1; v_gene: TRBV19; CDR3nt: TGTGCCAGTAGTGCGGGACAGGAGAACACTGAAGCTTTCTTT; CDR3aa: CASSAGQENTEAFF
j_gene: TRBJ2-5; abundance: .; d_gene: TRBD2; v_gene: TRBV3-1/TRBV3-2; CDR3nt: TGTGCCAGCAGCCTTGGGGGGGCGGGGGGCGAAACCCAGTACTTC; CDR3aa: CASSLGGAGGETQYF
j_gene: TRBJ1-2; abundance: .; d_gene: .; v_gene: TRBV3-1/TRBV3-2; CDR3nt: TGTGCCAGCAGCCAAGCCGGGGATTACTATGGCTACACCTTC; CDR3aa: CASSQAGDYYGYTF
j_gene: TRBJ2-1; abundance: few; d_gene: .; v_gene: TRBV30; CDR3nt: TGTGCCTGGGGAACAGGGATTGAGCAGTTCTTC; CDR3aa: CAWGTGIEQFF
j_gene: TRBJ2-2; abundance: .; d_gene: TRBD1; v_gene: TRBV6-5; CDR3nt: TGTGCCAGCAGCCGGGACAGAAACACCGGGGAGCTGTTTTTT; CDR3aa: CASSRDRNTGELFF
j_gene: TRBJ1-2; abundance: .; d_gene: TRBD1; v_gene: TRBV24-1; CDR3nt: TGTGCCACCAGTGACAACAGGGGTTCCTTCTATGGCTACACCTTC; CDR3aa: CATSDNRGSFYGYTF
j_gene: TRBJ1-2; abundance: .; d_gene: .; v_gene: TRBV4-2; CDR3nt: TGTGCCAGCAGCCAAGATCGGGGGGTTTATGGCTACACCTTC; CDR3aa: CASSQDRGVYGYTF
j_gene: TRBJ1-2; abundance: .; d_gene: .; v_gene: TRBV19; CDR3nt: TGTGCCAGTAGTGGACAGAACTATGGCTACACCTTC; CDR3aa: CASSGQNYGYTF
j_gene: TRBJ2-2; abundance: once; d_gene: TRBD2; v_gene: TRBV9; CDR3nt: TGTGCCAGCAGCACCCGACTAGCGGGGAAAGCTGGGGAGCTGTTTTTT; CDR3aa: CASSTRLAGKAGELFF
j_gene: TRBJ2-2; abundance: .; d_gene: TRBD2; v_gene: TRBV24-1; CDR3nt: TGTGCCACCAGTGATCCCATGGGGGGGTCCGTCGGGGAGCTGTTTTTT; CDR3aa: CATSDPMGGSVGELFF
j_gene: TRBJ1-3; abundance: .; d_gene: .; v_gene: TRBV19; CDR3nt: TGTGCCAGTAGTGTCCAAATCAACAGGGCCTCTGGAAACACCATATATTTT; CDR3aa: CASSVQINRASGNTIYF
j_gene: TRBJ1-2; abundance: .; d_gene: .; v_gene: TRBV30; CDR3nt: TGTGCCTGGAGTGACTCAGGGGCGCGAAACTATGGCTACACCTTC; CDR3aa: CAWSDSGARNYGYTF
j_gene: TRBJ1-6; abundance: .; d_gene: .; v_gene: TRBV12-3/TRBV12-4; CDR3nt: TGTGCCAGCAGTTTAGATCCGAATTCACCCCTCCACTTT; CDR3aa: CASSLDPNSPLHF
j_gene: TRBJ1-2; abundance: few; d_gene: TRBD1; v_gene: TRBV28; CDR3nt: TGTGCCAGTGAGACAGGGGGATGGGGTGGCTACACCTTC; CDR3aa: CASETGGWGGYTF